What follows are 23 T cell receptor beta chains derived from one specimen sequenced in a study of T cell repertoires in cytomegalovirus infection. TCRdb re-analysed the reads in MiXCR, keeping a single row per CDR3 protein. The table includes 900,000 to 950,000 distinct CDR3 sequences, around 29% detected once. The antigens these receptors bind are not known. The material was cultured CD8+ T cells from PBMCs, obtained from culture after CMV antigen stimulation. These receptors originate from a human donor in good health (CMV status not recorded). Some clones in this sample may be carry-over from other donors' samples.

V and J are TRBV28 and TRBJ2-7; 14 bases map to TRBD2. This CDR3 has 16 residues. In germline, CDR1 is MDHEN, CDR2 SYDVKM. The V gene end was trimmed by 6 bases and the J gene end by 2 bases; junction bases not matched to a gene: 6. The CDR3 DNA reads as TGTGCCAGCAGGGGGACTAGCGGGGGTTCTACCTACGAGCAGTACTTC. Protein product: CASRGTSGGSTYEQYF.

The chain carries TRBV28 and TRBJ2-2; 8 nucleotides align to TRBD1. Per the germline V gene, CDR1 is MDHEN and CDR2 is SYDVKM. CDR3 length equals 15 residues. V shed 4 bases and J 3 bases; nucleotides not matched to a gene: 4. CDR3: CASSSGTGYTGELFF. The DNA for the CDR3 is TGTGCCAGCAGTTCCGGGACAGGATACACCGGGGAGCTGTTTTTT.

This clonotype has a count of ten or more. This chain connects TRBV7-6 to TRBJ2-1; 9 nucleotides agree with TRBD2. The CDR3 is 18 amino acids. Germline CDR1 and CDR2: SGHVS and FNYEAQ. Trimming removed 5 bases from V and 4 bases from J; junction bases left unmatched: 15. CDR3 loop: CASSPIPLLAGGYNEQFF. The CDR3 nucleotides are TGTGCCAGCAGCCCCATCCCCCTTTTGGCGGGGGGGTACAATGAGCAGTTCTTC.

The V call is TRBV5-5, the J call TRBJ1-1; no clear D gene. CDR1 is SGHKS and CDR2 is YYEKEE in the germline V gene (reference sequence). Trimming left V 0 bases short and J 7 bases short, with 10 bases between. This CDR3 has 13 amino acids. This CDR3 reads CASSLGAPLEAFF. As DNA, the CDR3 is TGTGCCAGCAGCTTGGGGGCTCCACTTGAAGCTTTCTTT.

The CDR3 DNA reads as TGTGCCAGCAGCCAAGATCCCGGGGGCGCGGCGAACACTGAAGCTTTCTTT. It is translated as CASSQDPGGAANTEAFF. The V and J genes are TRBV4-2 and TRBJ1-1; maybe TRBD1 (6 bases). The CDR3 sequence is 17 residues long. V was pared by 0 bases and J by 1 base, with 15 bases between. Germline V lookup: CDR1 LGHNA, CDR2 YNFKEQ.

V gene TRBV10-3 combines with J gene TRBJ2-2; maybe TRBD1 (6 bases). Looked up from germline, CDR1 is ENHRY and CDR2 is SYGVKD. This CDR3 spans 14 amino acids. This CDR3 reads CVTTGTPDTGELFF. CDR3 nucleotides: TGTGTCACCACCGGGACACCTGACACCGGGGAGCTGTTTTTT.

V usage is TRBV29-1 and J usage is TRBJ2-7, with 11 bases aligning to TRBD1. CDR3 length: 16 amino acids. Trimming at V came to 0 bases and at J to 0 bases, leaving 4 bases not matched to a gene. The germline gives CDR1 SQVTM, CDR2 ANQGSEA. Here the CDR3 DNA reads TGCAGCGTTGAAGATCCCGGGACAGGGGGCTCCTACGAGCAGTACTTC. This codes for CSVEDPGTGGSYEQYF.

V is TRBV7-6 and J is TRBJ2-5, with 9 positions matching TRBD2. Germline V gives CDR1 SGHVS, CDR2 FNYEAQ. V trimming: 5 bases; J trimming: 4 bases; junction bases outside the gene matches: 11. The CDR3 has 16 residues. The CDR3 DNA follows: TGTGCCAGCAGCCCAAGTACCGGGACTAGCTTAGAGACCCAGTACTTC. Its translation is CASSPSTGTSLETQYF. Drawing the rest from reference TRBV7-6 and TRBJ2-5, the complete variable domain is GAGVSQSPRYKVTKRGQDVALRCDPISGHVSLYWYRQALGQGPEFLTYFNYEAQQDKSGLPNDRFSAERPEGSISTLTIQRTEQRDSAMYRCASSPSTGTSLETQYFGPGTRLLVL.

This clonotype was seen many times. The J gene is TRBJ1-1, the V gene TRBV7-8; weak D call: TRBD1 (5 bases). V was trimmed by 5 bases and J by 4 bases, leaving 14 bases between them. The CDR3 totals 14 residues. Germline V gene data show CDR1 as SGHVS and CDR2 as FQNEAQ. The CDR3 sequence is CASSTGSGATEAFF. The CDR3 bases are TGTGCCAGCAGCACAGGCTCGGGAGCCACTGAAGCTTTCTTT.

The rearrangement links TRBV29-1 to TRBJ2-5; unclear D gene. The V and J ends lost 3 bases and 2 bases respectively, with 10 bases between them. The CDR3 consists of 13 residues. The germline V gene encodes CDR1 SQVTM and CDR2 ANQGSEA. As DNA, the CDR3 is TGCAGCGTTGATGGGGTGGGGCAAGAGACCCAGTACTTC. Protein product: CSVDGVGQETQYF.

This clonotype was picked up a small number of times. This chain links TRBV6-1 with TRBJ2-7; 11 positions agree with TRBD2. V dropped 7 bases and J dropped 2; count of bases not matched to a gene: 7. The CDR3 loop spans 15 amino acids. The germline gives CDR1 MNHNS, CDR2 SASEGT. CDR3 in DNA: TGTGCCAGCACCCTCCTAGCGGGGGGCGCCTACGAGCAGTACTTC. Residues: CASTLLAGGAYEQYF.

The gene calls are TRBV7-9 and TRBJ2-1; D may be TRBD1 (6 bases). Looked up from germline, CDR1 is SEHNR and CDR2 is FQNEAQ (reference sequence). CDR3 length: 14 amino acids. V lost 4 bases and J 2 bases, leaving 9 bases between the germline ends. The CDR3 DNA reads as TGTGCCAGCAGCTCTTGGACAGCCTACAATGAGCAGTTCTTC. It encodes CASSSWTAYNEQFF.

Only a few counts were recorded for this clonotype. CDR3 DNA: TGTGCCAGCAGCAACGGGGGGCCCTCTTACAATGAGCAGTTCTTC. It translates to CASSNGGPSYNEQFF. The rearrangement links TRBV7-9 to TRBJ2-1; D is possibly TRBD2 (7 bases). The CDR3 has 15 amino acids. The V end was cut by 5 bases, the J end by 4 bases, with 15 bases between. Germline V CDR1 and CDR2: SEHNR, FQNEAQ (reference sequence).

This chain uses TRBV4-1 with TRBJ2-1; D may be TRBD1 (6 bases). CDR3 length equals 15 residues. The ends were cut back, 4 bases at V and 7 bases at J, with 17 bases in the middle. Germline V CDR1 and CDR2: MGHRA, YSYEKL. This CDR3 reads CASSPSRGAGNEQFF. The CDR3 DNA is TGCGCCAGCAGCCCTTCCAGGGGCGCCGGAAATGAGCAGTTCTTC.

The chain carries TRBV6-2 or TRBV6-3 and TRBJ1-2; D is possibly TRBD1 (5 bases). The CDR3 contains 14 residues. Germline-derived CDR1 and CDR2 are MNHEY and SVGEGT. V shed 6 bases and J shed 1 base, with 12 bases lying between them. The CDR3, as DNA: TGTGCCAGCAGGGCAGGGATTTTTAACTATGGCTACACCTTC. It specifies CASRAGIFNYGYTF.

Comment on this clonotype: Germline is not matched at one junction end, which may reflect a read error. The DNA for the CDR3 is TGTGCCAGCAGCCCGGGGACAGGGAAATTAGATATGCAGTATTTT. Translated: CASSPGTGKLDMQYF. V is TRBV4-2 and J is TRBJ2-3; 9 bases map to TRBD1. The CDR3 runs to 15 residues. Germline V lookup: CDR1 LGHNA, CDR2 YNFKEQ.

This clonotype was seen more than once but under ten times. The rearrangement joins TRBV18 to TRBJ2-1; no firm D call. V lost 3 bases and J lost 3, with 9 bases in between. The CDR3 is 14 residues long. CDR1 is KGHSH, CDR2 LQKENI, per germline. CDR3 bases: TGTGCCAGCTCACCTACCAAACACTACAATGAGCAGTTCTTC. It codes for CASSPTKHYNEQFF.

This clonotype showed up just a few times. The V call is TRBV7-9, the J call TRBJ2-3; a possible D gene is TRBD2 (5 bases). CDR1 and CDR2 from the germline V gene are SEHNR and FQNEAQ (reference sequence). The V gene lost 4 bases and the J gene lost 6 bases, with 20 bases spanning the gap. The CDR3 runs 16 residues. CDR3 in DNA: TGTGCCAGCAGCTCGGTCCGACGGGGTTCGAGGGATACGCAGTATTTT. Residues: CASSSVRRGSRDTQYF.

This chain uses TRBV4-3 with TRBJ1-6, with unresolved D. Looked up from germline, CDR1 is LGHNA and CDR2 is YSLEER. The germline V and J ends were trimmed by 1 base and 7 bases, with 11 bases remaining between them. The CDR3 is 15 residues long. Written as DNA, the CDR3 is TGCGCCAGCAGCCAAGGAAAGGGCTTGAATTCACCCCTCCACTTT. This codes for CASSQGKGLNSPLHF.

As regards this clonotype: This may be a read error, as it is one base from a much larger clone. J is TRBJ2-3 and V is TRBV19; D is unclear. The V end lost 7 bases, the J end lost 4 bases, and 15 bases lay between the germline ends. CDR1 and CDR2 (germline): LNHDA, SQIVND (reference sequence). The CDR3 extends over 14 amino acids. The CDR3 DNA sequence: TGTGCCAGTATCGGGCTGGGTGTTTCAGATACGCAGTATTTT. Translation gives CASIGLGVSDTQYF. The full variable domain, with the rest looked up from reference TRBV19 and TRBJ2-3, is DGGITQSPKYLFRKEGQNVTLSCEQNLNHDAMYWYRQDPGQGLRLIYYSQIVNDFQKGDIAEGYSVSREKKESFPLTVTSAQKNPTAFYLCASIGLGVSDTQYFGPGTRLTVL.

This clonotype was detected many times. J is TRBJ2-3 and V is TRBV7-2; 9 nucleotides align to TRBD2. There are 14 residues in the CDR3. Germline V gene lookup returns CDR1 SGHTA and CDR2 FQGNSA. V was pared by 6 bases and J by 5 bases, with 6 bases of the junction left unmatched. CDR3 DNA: TGTGCCAGCAGTGTAGCGGGGGACTTAGATACGCAGTATTTT. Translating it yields CASSVAGDLDTQYF.

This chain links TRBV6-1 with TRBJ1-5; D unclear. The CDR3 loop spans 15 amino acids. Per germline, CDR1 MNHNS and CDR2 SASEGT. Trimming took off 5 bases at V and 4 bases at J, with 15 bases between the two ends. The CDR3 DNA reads TGTGCCAGCAGTTATAGCGGGGAGATGAATCAGCCCCAGCATTTT. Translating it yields CASSYSGEMNQPQHF.

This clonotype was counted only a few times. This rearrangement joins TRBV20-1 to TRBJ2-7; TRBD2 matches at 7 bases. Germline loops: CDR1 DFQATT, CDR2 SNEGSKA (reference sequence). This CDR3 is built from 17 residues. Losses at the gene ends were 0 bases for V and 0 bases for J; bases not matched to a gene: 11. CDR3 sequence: CSARDSLWAGDSYEQYV. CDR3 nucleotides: TGCAGTGCTAGAGACTCCCTTTGGGCGGGGGACTCCTACGAGCAGTACGTC.